This T cell receptor (beta chain) was captured by sequencing in a study of blood T cell repertoires in COVID-19. As for the study in general: Researchers got acute and convalescent COVID-19 samples from the United States, Italy and Spain. The analysed material was cDNA or gDNA that came from T cells, B-cell-depleted T cells, or PBMCs.

Per the study methods: Cell counts per sample came from amplifying reference gene primers. Profiling relied on immunoSEQ multiplex PCR, and the TCRdb table lists in-frame clones only, not all of them. V, J and clone size are those of that table, while D and trimming were read from the DNA. The sample records about 380,000 clones, 90% being singletons. CDR3 length: 17 residues. V gave up 1 base and J gave up 5 bases; unmatched junction bases: 11. In germline, CDR1 is LGHNA, CDR2 YNFKEQ. The clonotype was recovered from a man younger than 35 with active or convalescent COVID-19. The chain employs TRBV4-2 and TRBJ1-1; 9 nucleotides match TRBD1. Sequenced input: peripheral blood. This CDR3 is CASSQGIGTGKRTEAFF. CDR3 nucleotide sequence: TGTGCCAGCAGCCAAGGCATAGGGACAGGGAAAAGGACTGAAGCTTTCTTT.